The T cell receptor beta chain under discussion was sequenced for a study of blood T cell repertoires in COVID-19. Study in general: PBMCs, B-cell-depleted T cells, or T cells provided the cDNA or gDNA that made up the material.

The ends were cut back, 4 bases at V and 8 bases at J, with 19 bases in the middle. This CDR3 region has 15 residues. The germline V gene encodes CDR1 SGHNT and CDR2 YYREEE (reference sequence). Source study methods: Reference gene primer amplification gave estimated nucleated cell counts. Profiled with immunoSEQ multiplex PCR; TCRdb holds only in-frame clones, not every one. V, J and clone size are those of that table, while D and trimming were read from the DNA. The table shows roughly 87,000 clones, with roughly 82% occurring only once. The genes are TRBV5-4 and TRBJ2-1; a weak D match, TRBD2 (6 bases). The origin of this receptor is a human donor in a cohort sampled during active COVID-19. The sequenced sample was peripheral blood. The CDR3 nucleotides read TGTGCCAGCAGCCTCGGGACTCGGCAGTGGGATGAGCAGTTCTTC. It encodes CASSLGTRQWDEQFF.